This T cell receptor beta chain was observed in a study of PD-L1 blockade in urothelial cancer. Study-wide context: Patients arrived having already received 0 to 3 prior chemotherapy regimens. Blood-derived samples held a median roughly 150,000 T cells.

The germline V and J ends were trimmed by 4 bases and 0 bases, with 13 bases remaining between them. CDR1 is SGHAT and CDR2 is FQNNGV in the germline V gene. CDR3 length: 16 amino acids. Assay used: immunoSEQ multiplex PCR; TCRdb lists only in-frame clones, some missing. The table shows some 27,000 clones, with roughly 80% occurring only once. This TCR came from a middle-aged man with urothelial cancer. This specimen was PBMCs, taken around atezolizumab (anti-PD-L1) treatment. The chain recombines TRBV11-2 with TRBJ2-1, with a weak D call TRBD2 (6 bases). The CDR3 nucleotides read TGTGCCAGCAGCTCCTATAGCGGAAGCTCCTACAATGAGCAGTTCTTC. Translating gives CASSSYSGSSYNEQFF.